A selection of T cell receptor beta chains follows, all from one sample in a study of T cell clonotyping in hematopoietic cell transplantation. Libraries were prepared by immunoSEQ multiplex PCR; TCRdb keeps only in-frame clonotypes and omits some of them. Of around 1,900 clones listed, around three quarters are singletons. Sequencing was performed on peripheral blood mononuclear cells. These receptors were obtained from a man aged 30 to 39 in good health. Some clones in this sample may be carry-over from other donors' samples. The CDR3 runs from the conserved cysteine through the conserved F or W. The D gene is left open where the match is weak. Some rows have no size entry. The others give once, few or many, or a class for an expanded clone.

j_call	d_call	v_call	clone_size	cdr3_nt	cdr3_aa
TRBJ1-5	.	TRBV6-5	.	TGTGCCAGCAGTTACTCCAATAGCAATCAGCCCCAGCATTTT	CASSYSNSNQPQHF
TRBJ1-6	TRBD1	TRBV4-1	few	TGCGCCAGCAGCCAGCCGGGACAGTATAATTCACCCCTCCACTTT	CASSQPGQYNSPLHF
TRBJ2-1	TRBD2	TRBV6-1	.	TGTGCCAGCAGTGAAACGGGACTAGCGGGGGGTGGTATATACAATGGGCAGTTCTTC	CASSETGLAGGGIYNGQFF
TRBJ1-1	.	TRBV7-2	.	TGTGCCAGCAGCTCCCAGTTCCTGGAGAACACTGAAGCTTTCTTT	CASSSQFLENTEAFF
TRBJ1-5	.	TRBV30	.	TGTGCCTGGAGTATCGGGGGCAATCAGCCCCAGCATTTT	CAWSIGGNQPQHF
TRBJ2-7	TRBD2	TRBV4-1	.	TGCGCCAGCAGCTTGATCGGGGGGAACTACGAGCAGTACTTC	CASSLIGGNYEQYF
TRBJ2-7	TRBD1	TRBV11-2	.	TGTGCCAGCAGCAAGGGACAGGGGTACGAGCAGTACTTC	CASSKGQGYEQYF
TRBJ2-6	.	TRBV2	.	TGTGCCAGCACTCGACAGCCCTCTGGGGCCAACGTCCTGACTTTC	CASTRQPSGANVLTF
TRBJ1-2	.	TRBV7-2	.	TGTGCCAGCAGCCGGAAATGGGGGGCGCCGCACGGCTACACCTTC	CASSRKWGAPHGYTF
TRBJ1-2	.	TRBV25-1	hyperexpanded	TGTGCCAGCAGTGAGCTCGGGTCGGTATTTGGCTACACCTTC	CASSELGSVFGYTF
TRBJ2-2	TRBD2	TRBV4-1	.	TGCGCCAGCAGTACCTCGGGGGGGAACACCGGGGAGCTGTTTTTT	CASSTSGGNTGELFF
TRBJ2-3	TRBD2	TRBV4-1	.	TGCGCCAGCAGCCAATTGGGGACTAGCGGGGGGACAGATACGCAGTATTTT	CASSQLGTSGGTDTQYF
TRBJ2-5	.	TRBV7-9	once	TGTGCCAGCAGCCACCCGTGGGGGGAAGAGACCCAGTACTTC	CASSHPWGEETQYF
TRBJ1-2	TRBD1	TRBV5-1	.	TGCGCCAGCAGCCTCGGGACAGGAGTCTATGGCTACACCTTC	CASSLGTGVYGYTF
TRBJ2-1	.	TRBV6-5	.	TGTGCCAGCAGTTATGGGGCGGGAAGGGATGAGCAGTTCTTC	CASSYGAGRDEQFF
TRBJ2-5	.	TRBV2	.	TGTGCCAGCAGTGAATTCAGGGGAGGAGAGACCCAGTACTTC	CASSEFRGGETQYF
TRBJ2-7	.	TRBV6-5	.	TGTGCCAGCAGTTACTCCGGATCGGACGAGCAGTACTTC	CASSYSGSDEQYF
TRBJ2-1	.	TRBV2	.	TGTGCCAGCAGACCCGACTCCAATGAGCAGTTCTTC	CASRPDSNEQFF
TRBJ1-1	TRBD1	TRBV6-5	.	TGTGCCAGCAGTTACTCAACGACAGGGAGCCCCTCCGGAGCTTTCTTT	CASSYSTTGSPSGAFF
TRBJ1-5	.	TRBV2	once	TGTGCCAGCAGTGTGCGTTTGCGGGGAAGGGGTCAGCCCCAGCATTTT	CASSVRLRGRGQPQHF
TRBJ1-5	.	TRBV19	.	TGTGCCAGTAGTATTAGGCATTATAGCAATCAGCCCCAGCATTTT	CASSIRHYSNQPQHF
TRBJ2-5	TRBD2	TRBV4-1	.	TGCGCCAGCAGCCAAGAGGCGGGGGGGTTTTTGACCCAGTACTTC	CASSQEAGGFLTQYF
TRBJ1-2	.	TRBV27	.	TGTGCCAGCAGTTCATCGATACAGGCTGGCTACACCTTC	CASSSSIQAGYTF
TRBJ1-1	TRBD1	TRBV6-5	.	TGTGCCAGCAGTTACGACAGGGGAATGAACACTGAAGCTTTCTTT	CASSYDRGMNTEAFF
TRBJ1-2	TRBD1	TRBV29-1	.	TGCAGCGTCTCAGGGGGTACCTTC	CSVSGGTF
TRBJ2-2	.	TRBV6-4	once	TGTGCCAGCAGTGACTCGGCGGGACTGAACACCGGGGAGCTGTTTTTT	CASSDSAGLNTGELFF
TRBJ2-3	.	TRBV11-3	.	TGTGCCAGCAGCTTACGTCTAGGATCCACAGATACGCAGTATTTT	CASSLRLGSTDTQYF
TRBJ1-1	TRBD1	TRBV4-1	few	TGCGCCAGCAGCCAAGATCAACAGGGGGCGATGGCTTTCTTT	CASSQDQQGAMAFF
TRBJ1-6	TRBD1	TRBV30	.	TGTGCCTGGACCGCCACAGGGGGCGCTAATTCACCCCTCCACTTT	CAWTATGGANSPLHF
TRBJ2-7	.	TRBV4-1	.	TGCGCCAGCAGCCAAATAGGCCCGGGGACGTCCTACGAGCAGTACTTC	CASSQIGPGTSYEQYF
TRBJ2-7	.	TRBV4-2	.	TGTGCCAGCAGTATTACGGGGGCCCCGCCTTTAGGGCAGTACTTC	CASSITGAPPLGQYF
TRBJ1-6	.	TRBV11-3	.	TGTGCCAGCAGCCCGTTGGGGCGTCGGGAATCACCCCTCCACTTT	CASSPLGRRESPLHF
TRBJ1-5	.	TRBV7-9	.	TGTGCCAGCAGCTCAACCCGGCAGGGAGACGGTCAGCCCCAGCATTTT	CASSSTRQGDGQPQHF
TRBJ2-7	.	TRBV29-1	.	TGCAGCGCCACGAGGGAAGAGGGCTACGAGCAGTACTTC	CSATREEGYEQYF
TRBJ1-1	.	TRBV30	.	TGTGCCTGGAGTACAAGGAACACTGAAGCTTTCTTT	CAWSTRNTEAFF
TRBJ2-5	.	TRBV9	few	TGTGCCAGCAGCGTAGTGGGTGGAGAGACCCAGTACTTC	CASSVVGGETQYF
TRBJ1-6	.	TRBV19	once	TGTGCCAGTACCTCACCGTATAGCTCCTATAATTCACCCCTCCACTTT	CASTSPYSSYNSPLHF